This T cell receptor beta chain was documented in a study of T cell responses to AZD1222 COVID-19 vaccine. CDR1 is SGHNT and CDR2 is YYREEE in the germline V gene (reference sequence). V lost 4 bases and J lost 5; bases outside the gene matches: 9. This CDR3 is 15 amino acids long. Findings and limits, study-wide: White British people made up most donors, females outnumbered males, and clonal diversity was possibly underestimated.

The count of this clone is one. Its antigen is undetermined. Method: immunoSEQ multiplex PCR; TCRdb's copy keeps in-frame clones and lacks some. The sample records about 130,000 clones, around 94% being singletons. This receptor was taken from an adult in good health. Sequences were derived from peripheral blood, sampled on day 0 of AZD1222 vaccination. The chain is built from TRBV5-4 and TRBJ2-7; 10 nucleotides align to TRBD1. The CDR3 is CASSRRDRGRDEQYF. The CDR3 coding sequence is TGTGCCAGCAGCCGCCGGGACAGGGGACGGGACGAGCAGTACTTC.